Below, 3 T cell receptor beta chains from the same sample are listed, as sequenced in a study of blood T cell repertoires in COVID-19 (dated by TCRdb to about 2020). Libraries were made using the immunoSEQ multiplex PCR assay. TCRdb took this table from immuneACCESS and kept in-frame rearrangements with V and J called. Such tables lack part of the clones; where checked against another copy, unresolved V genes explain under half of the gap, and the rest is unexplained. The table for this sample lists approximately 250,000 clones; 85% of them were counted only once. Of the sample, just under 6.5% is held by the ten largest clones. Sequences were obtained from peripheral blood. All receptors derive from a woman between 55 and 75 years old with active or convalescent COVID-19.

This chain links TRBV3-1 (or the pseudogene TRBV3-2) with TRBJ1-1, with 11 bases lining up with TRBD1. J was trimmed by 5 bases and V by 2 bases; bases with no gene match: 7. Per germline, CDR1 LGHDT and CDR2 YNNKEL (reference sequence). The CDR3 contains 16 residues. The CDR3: CASSQSGTGGRTEAFF. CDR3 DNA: TGTGCCAGCAGCCAATCCGGGACAGGGGGTCGGACTGAAGCTTTCTTT.

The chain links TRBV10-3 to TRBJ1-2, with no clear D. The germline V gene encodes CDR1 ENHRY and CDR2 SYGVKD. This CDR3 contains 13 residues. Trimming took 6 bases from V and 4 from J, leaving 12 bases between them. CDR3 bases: TGTGCCATCAGCGCGGGCCTCCTCTATGGCTACACCTTC. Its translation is CAISAGLLYGYTF.

Here the CDR3 DNA reads TGTGCCAGCAGCAAGGACAGGGGGCTTGGCTACACCTTC. This codes for CASSKDRGLGYTF. This rearrangement joins TRBV28 to TRBJ1-2; TRBD1 aligns across 11 bases. The CDR3 covers 13 residues. Germline V CDR1 and CDR2: MDHEN, SYDVKM. Germline trimming cut 6 bases from V and 7 bases from J; bases unmatched to any gene: 4.